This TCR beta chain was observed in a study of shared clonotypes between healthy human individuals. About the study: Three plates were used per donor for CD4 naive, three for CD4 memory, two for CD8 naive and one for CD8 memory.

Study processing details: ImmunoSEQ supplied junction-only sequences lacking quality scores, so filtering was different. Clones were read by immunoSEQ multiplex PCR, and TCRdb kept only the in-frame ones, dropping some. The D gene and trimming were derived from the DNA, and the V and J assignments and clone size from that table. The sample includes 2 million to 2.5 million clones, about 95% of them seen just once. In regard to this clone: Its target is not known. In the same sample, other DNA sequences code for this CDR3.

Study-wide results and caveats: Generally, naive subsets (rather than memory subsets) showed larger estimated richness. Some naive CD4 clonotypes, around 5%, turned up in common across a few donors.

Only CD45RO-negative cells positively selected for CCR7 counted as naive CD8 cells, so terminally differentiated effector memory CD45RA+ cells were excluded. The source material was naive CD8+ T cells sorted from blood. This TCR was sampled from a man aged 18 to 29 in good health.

The CDR3 nucleotides read TGTGCCAGCAGTTACTCGGGAGAGCAGTTCTTC. This gives the protein CASSYSGEQFF. The chain joins TRBV6-5 to TRBJ2-1, with D hard to call. The germline V gene encodes CDR1 MNHEY and CDR2 SVGAGI. The CDR3 loop spans 11 amino acids. The V end lost 0 bases, the J end lost 10 bases, and 4 bases lay between the germline ends.